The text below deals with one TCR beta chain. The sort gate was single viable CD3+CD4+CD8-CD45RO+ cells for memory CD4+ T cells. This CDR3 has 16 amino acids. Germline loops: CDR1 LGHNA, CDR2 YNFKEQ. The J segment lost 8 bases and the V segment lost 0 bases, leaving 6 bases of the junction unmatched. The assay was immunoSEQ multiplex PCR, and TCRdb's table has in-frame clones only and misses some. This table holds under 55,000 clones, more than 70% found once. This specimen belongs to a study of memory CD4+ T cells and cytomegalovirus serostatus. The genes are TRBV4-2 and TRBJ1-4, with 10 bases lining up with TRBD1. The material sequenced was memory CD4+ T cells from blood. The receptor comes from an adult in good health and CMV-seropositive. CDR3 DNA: TGTGCCAGCAGCCAAGAGGGGACAGGGGTCGGCGAAAAACTGTTTTTT. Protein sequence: CASSQEGTGVGEKLFF.